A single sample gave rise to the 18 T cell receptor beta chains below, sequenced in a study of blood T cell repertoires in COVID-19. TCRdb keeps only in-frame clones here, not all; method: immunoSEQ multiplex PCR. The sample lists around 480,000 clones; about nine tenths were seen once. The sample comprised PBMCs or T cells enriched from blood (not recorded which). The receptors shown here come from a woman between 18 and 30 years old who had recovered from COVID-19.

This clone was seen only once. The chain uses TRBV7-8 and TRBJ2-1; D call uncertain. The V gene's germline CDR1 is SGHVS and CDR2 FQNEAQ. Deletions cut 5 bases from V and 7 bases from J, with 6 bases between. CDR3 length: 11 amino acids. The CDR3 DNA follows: TGTGCCAGCAGCCCTATGAATGAGCAGTTCTTC. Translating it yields CASSPMNEQFF.

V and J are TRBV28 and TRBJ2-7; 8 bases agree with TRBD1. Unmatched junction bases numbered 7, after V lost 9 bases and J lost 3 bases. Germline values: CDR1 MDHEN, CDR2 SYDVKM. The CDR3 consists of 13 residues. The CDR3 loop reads CARTGQGDYEQYF. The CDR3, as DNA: TGTGCCAGGACTGGACAGGGTGACTACGAGCAGTACTTC.

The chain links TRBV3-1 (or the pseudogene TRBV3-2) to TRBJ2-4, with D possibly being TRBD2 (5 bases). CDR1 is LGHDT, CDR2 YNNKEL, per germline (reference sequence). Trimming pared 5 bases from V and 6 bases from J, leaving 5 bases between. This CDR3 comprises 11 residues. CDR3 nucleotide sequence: TGTGCCAGCAGCGGAGGAAACATTCAGTACTTC. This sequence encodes CASSGGNIQYF.

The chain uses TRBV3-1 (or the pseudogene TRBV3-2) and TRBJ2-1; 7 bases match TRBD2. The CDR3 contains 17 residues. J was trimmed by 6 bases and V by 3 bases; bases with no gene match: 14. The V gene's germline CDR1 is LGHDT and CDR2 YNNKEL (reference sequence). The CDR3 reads CASSQFFGGGLGNEQFF. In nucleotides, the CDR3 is TGTGCCAGCAGCCAGTTTTTCGGCGGGGGTCTTGGCAATGAGCAGTTCTTC.

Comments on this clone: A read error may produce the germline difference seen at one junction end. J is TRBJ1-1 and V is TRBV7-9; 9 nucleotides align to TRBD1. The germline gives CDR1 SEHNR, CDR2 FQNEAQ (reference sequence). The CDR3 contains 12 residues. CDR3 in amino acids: CLPGQGLAEAFF. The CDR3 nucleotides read TGCTTGCCGGGACAGGGTCTTGCTGAAGCTTTCTTT. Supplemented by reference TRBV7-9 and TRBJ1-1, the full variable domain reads DTGVSQNPRHKITKRGQNVTFRCDPISEHNRLYWYRQTLGQGPEFLTYFQNEAQLEKSRLLSDRFSAERPKGSFSTLEIQRTEQGDSAMYLCLPGQGLAEAFFGQGTRLTVV.

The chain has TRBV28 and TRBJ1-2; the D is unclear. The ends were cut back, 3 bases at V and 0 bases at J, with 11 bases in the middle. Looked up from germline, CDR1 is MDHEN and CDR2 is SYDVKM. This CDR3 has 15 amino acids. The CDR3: CASSLGGRANYGYTF. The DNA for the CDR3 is TGTGCCAGCAGTTTGGGCGGGAGGGCTAACTATGGCTACACCTTC.

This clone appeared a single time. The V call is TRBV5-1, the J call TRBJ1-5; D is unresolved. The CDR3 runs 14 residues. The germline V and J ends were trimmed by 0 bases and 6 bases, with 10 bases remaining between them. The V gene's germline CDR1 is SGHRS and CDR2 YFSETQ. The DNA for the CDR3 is TGCGCCAGCAGCTTGGGATTACCGGGTCAGCCCCAGCATTTT. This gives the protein CASSLGLPGQPQHF.

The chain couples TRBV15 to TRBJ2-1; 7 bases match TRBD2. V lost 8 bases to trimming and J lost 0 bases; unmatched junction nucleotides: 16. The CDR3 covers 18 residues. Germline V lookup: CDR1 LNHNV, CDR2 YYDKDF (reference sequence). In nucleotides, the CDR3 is TGTGCCACCTCCGGGAGGCGTAGCGGGTCCCTCTCCTACAATGAGCAGTTCTTC. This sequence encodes CATSGRRSGSLSYNEQFF.

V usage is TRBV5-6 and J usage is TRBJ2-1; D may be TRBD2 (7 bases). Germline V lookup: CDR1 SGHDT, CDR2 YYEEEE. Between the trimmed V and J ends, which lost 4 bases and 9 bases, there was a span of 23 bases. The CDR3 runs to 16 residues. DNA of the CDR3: TGTGCCAGCAGCGCGGGGGCACATACAATAGGTGGTGAGCAGTTCTTC. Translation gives CASSAGAHTIGGEQFF.

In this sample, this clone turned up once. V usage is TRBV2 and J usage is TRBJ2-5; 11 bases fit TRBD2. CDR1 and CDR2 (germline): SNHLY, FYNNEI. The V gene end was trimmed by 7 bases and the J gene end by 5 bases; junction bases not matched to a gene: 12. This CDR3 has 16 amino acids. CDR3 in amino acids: CASTDPPSGGTETQYF. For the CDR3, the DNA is TGTGCCAGCACGGACCCCCCTAGCGGGGGGACGGAGACCCAGTACTTC.

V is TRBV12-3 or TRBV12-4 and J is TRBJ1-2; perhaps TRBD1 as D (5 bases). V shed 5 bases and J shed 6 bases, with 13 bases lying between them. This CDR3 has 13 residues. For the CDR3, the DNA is TGTGCCAGCAGTGGTCAGGGAATCGATGGCTACACCTTC. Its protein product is CASSGQGIDGYTF.

DNA for the CDR3: TGTGCCAGCAGCTTAAAGACACGGAACACTGAAGCTTTCTTT. Its protein is CASSLKTRNTEAFF. The chain uses TRBV7-2 and TRBJ1-1; D uncertain. Germline-derived CDR1 and CDR2 are SGHTA and FQGNSA. This CDR3 comprises 14 residues. The V and J ends lost 2 bases and 1 base respectively, with 8 bases between them.

CDR3 loop: CASSSNSYLEAFF. The DNA for the CDR3 is TGTGCCAGCAGCTCGAACAGTTACCTTGAAGCTTTCTTT. V gene TRBV11-2 combines with J gene TRBJ1-1, with D hard to call. V was pared by 4 bases and J by 7 bases, with 13 bases between. Per the germline V gene, CDR1 is SGHAT and CDR2 is FQNNGV. CDR3 length: 13 amino acids.

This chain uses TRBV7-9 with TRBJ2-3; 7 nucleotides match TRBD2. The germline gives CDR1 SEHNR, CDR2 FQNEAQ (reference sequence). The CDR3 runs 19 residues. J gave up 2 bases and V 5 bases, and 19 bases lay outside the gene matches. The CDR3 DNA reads TGTGCCAGCAGCCACACCAGCGGGGTGATCACCTCAATCACAGATACGCAGTATTTT. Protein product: CASSHTSGVITSITDTQYF. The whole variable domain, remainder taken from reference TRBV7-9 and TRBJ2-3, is DTGVSQNPRHKITKRGQNVTFRCDPISEHNRLYWYRQTLGQGPEFLTYFQNEAQLEKSRLLSDRFSAERPKGSFSTLEIQRTEQGDSAMYLCASSHTSGVITSITDTQYFGPGTRLTVL.

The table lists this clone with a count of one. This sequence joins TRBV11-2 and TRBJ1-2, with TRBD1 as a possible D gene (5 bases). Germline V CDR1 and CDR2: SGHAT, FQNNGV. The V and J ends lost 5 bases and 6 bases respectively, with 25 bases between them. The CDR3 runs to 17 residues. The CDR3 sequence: CASSLGFKGQGTHGYTF. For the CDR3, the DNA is TGTGCCAGCAGCCTAGGCTTTAAGGGGCAGGGCACCCATGGCTACACCTTC.

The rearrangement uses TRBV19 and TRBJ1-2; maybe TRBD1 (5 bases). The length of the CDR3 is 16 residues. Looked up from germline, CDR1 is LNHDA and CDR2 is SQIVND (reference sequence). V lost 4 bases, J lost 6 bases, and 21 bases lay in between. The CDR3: CASSNRVVGEANGYTF. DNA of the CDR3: TGTGCCAGTAGTAATCGGGTTGTAGGGGAAGCGAATGGCTACACCTTC.

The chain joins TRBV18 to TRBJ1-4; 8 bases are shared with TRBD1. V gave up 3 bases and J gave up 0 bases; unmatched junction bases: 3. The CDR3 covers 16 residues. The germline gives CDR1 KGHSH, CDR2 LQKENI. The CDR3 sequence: CASSPQGQATNEKLFF. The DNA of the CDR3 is TGTGCCAGCTCACCTCAGGGACAGGCAACTAATGAAAAACTGTTTTTT.

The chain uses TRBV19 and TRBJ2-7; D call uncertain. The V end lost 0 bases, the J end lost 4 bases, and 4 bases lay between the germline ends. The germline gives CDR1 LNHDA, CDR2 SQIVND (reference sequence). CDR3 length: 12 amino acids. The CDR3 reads CASSIDGYEQYF. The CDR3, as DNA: TGTGCCAGTAGTATAGACGGGTACGAGCAGTACTTC.